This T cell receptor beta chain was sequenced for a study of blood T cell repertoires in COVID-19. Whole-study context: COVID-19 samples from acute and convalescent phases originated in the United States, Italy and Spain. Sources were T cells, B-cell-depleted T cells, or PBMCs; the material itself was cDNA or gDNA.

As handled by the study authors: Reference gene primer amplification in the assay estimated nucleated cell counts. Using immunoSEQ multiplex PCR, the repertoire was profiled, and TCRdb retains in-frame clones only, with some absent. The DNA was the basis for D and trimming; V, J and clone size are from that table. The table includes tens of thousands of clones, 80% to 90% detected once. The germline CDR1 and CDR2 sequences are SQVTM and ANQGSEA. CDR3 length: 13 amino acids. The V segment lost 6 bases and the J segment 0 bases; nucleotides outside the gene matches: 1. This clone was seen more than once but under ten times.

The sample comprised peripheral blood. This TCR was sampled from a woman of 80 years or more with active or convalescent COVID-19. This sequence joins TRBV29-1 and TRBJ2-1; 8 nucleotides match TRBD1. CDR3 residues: CSVTGGSYNEQFF. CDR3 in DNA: TGCAGCGTCACAGGGGGCTCCTACAATGAGCAGTTCTTC.